This passage covers 25 T cell receptor beta chains from one sample sequenced in a study of T cells after yellow fever vaccination. TCRdb analysed the 5' RACE reads with MiXCR anew, one entry per CDR3 protein. The sample lists fewer than 350,000 distinct CDR3 sequences, approximately 4% occurring once. The sample consisted of PBMCs, taken 15 days after the yellow fever booster vaccination. The receptors were gathered from a man between 18 and 35 years old who received the YFV17D yellow fever vaccine.

This clonotype has ten or more counts. The V and J genes are TRBV5-1 and TRBJ2-3, with D possibly being TRBD1 or TRBD2 (5 bases each). CDR1 is SGHRS and CDR2 is YFSETQ in the germline V gene. The CDR3 sequence is 15 residues long. The ends were cut back, 4 bases at V and 7 bases at J, with 19 bases in the middle. DNA of the CDR3: TGCGCCAGCAGCACCGGGACGCCGGGCAGGAATACGCAGTATTTT. It is translated as CASSTGTPGRNTQYF.

In its sample, this clonotype was seen a few times. This chain's CDR3 is CASSLDVGTEAFF. The CDR3 DNA reads TGTGCCAGCAGCTTAGATGTCGGGACTGAAGCTTTCTTT. The chain combines TRBV7-7 with TRBJ1-1; D gene ambiguous. Germline V gives CDR1 SSHAT, CDR2 FNYEAQ (reference sequence). The CDR3 sequence is 13 residues long. With 1 base removed from V and 5 bases from J, the gap between germline ends came to 8 bases.

This clonotype has a count of ten or more. The rearrangement uses TRBV7-9 and TRBJ2-2; D not resolved. The V end lost 5 bases, the J end lost 6 bases, and 10 bases lay between the germline ends. The CDR3 spans 13 residues. Per the germline V gene, CDR1 is SEHNR and CDR2 is FQNEAQ (reference sequence). The CDR3 DNA follows: TGTGCCAGCAGCCTAGGTTGGCCCGGGGAGCTGTTTTTT. Its translation is CASSLGWPGELFF.

This clonotype appeared many times. The chain recombines TRBV27 with TRBJ1-6; tentative D call: TRBD1 (5 bases). CDR3 length: 14 amino acids. The germline V gene encodes CDR1 MNHEY and CDR2 SMNVEV (reference sequence). The V end was cut by 3 bases, the J end by 9 bases, with 12 bases between. CDR3 loop: CASSFGGAVSPLHF. As DNA, the CDR3 is TGTGCCAGCAGTTTTGGAGGGGCTGTTTCACCCCTCCACTTT.

This clonotype came up a few times. This rearrangement joins TRBV5-1 to TRBJ2-5; D is undetermined. Germline V CDR1 and CDR2: SGHRS, YFSETQ. V gave up 5 bases and J gave up 1 base, with 12 bases separating them. CDR3 length: 14 amino acids. The CDR3 reads CASSTGRLQETQYF. CDR3 nucleotides: TGCGCCAGCAGTACCGGTCGGCTCCAAGAGACCCAGTACTTC.

This clonotype was counted ten times or more. The genes are TRBV4-3 and TRBJ1-4, with D unresolved. Germline CDR1 LGHNA, CDR2 YSLEER. The CDR3 is made up of 14 amino acids. V dropped 3 bases and J dropped 6 bases, with 11 bases sitting between them. The CDR3 loop is CASSHVGLHEKLFF. CDR3 nucleotide sequence: TGCGCCAGCAGCCACGTTGGACTGCATGAAAAACTGTTTTTT.

This clonotype was counted only a few times. The rearrangement joins TRBV12-3 or TRBV12-4 to TRBJ1-5, with D uncertain. The CDR3 spans 13 residues. Trimming took off 8 bases at V and 6 bases at J, with 14 bases between the two ends. The CDR3 region is CASWIRGPQPQHF. The CDR3 DNA sequence: TGTGCCAGCTGGATCCGTGGGCCTCAGCCCCAGCATTTT.

V and J are TRBV7-3 and TRBJ2-1, with a weak D call TRBD1 (6 bases). The V and J ends lost 0 bases and 7 bases respectively, with 28 bases between them. Germline V gene sequence: CDR1 SGHTA, CDR2 FQGTGA. The CDR3 spans 20 residues. The CDR3 DNA reads as TGTGCCAGCAGCTTAACTTCTATAGGACAGCCAGCACCAAACCTAAATGAGCAGTTCTTC. It is translated as CASSLTSIGQPAPNLNEQFF.

There are a few counts of this clonotype. V is TRBV6-5 and J is TRBJ2-2; perhaps TRBD1 as D (6 bases). CDR3 length: 14 amino acids. V lost 6 bases, J lost 7 bases, and 15 bases lay in between. Germline assignment: CDR1 MNHEY and CDR2 SVGAGI. The CDR3: CASRKTGSSGELFF. The CDR3 DNA is TGTGCCAGCAGGAAAACAGGGTCTAGCGGGGAGCTGTTTTTT.

The CDR3 spells CASRGQGARLDEQFF. In nucleotides, the CDR3 is TGTGCCAGCAGAGGACAGGGGGCGAGGTTGGATGAGCAGTTCTTC. This sequence joins TRBV12-3 or TRBV12-4 and TRBJ2-1, with 11 bases matching TRBD1. With 6 bases clipped from V and 8 bases from J, the junction kept 9 bases outside the gene matches. The length of the CDR3 is 15 residues.

This clonotype came up a few times. This chain uses TRBV12-3 or TRBV12-4 with TRBJ2-3; D call uncertain. The CDR3 has 13 amino acids. Trimming stripped 7 bases from V and 0 bases from J, with 8 bases between. The CDR3 DNA sequence: TGTGCCAGCAATCCAAGGAGCACAGATACGCAGTATTTT. Protein product: CASNPRSTDTQYF.

This clonotype showed up just a few times. J is TRBJ1-1 and V is TRBV23-1, with D possibly matching TRBD1 (6 bases). TRBV23-1 is filed as an ORF, its function uncertain. The length of the CDR3 is 16 residues. V was shortened by 0 bases and J by 4 bases, with 15 bases between the two germline ends. The CDR3 sequence is CASSQSPTGCRTEAFF. In nucleotides, the CDR3 is TGCGCCAGCAGTCAATCCCCCACAGGGTGTCGCACTGAAGCTTTCTTT.

With regard to this clonotype: Just one base apart from a much larger clone, this may be a read error. J is TRBJ2-2 and V is TRBV4-2, with TRBD2 matching 9 bases. With V trimmed by 7 bases and J by 4 bases, 10 bases remained unmatched. CDR1 and CDR2 from the germline V gene are LGHNA and YNFKEQ. The CDR3 covers 16 residues. The CDR3 nucleotides are TGTGCCAGCACCCGACTAGCGGTGGAGGGCACCGGGGAGCTGTTTTTT. It translates to CASTRLAVEGTGELFF.

The DNA of the CDR3 is TGTGCCAGCAGTGAATTAGGGCGGGGACTCCCCGGCGACATTCAGTACTTC. It encodes CASSELGRGLPGDIQYF. This sequence joins TRBV25-1 and TRBJ2-4, with D possibly matching TRBD2 (6 bases). This CDR3 spans 17 amino acids. V was pared by 1 base and J by 8 bases, with 21 bases between. The germline gives CDR1 MGHDK, CDR2 SYGVNS. The full variable domain, rest sourced from reference TRBV25-1 and TRBJ2-4, is EADIYQTPRYLVIGTGKKITLECSQTMGHDKMYWYQQDPGMELHLIHYSYGVNSTEKGDLSSESTVSRIRTEHFPLTLESARPSHTSQYLCASSELGRGLPGDIQYFGAGTRLSVL.

This clonotype has only a few counts. The chain employs TRBV20-1 and TRBJ2-5; 9 bases map to TRBD2. The CDR3 has 14 amino acids. Germline CDR1 and CDR2: DFQATT and SNEGSKA (reference sequence). V shed 3 bases and J 1 base; nucleotides not matched to a gene: 3. CDR3 bases: TGCAGTGCTAGTGTTAGCGGGGGCCAAGAGACCCAGTACTTC. It encodes CSASVSGGQETQYF.

V and J are TRBV12-3 or TRBV12-4 and TRBJ1-5; no definite D call. The CDR3 covers 14 residues. V was cut by 6 bases and J by 1 base, with 10 bases left in between. The CDR3 here is CASSFSRSNQPQHF. The CDR3 DNA follows: TGTGCCAGCAGCTTCTCAAGGAGCAATCAGCCCCAGCATTTT.

This clonotype occurred a few times. V and J are TRBV20-1 and TRBJ1-2; possible D gene TRBD1, 5 bases. V was pared by 6 bases and J by 5 bases, with 13 bases between. There are 12 residues in the CDR3. Germline V gene data show CDR1 as DFQATT and CDR2 as SNEGSKA (reference sequence). The CDR3 DNA sequence: TGCAGTGCATACAGGATGGGTTATGGCTACACCTTC. It encodes CSAYRMGYGYTF.

The CDR3 region is CASSSYSGEQYV. Written as DNA, the CDR3 is TGTGCCAGCAGCTCTTACAGCGGCGAGCAGTACGTC. The chain is built from TRBV7-2 and TRBJ2-7, with a tentative D call TRBD2 (5 bases). The CDR3 is made up of 12 amino acids. The germline CDR1 and CDR2 sequences are SGHTA and FQGNSA. Trimming removed 4 bases at V and 6 bases at J, with 10 bases between.

The table lists this clonotype with many counts. V usage is TRBV19 and J usage is TRBJ1-6; TRBD1 might be the D (5 bases). This CDR3 contains 14 residues. The germline CDR1 and CDR2 sequences are LNHDA and SQIVND (reference sequence). The germline V and J ends were trimmed by 3 bases and 7 bases, with 10 bases remaining between them. CDR3 amino acids: CASSIQGRNSPLHF. The CDR3 DNA reads TGTGCCAGTAGTATTCAGGGTCGGAATTCACCCCTCCACTTT.

This clonotype was seen at least ten times. The chain combines TRBV4-1 with TRBJ2-5; perhaps TRBD2 as D (6 bases). CDR1 and CDR2 from the germline V gene are MGHRA and YSYEKL. The CDR3 sequence is 15 residues long. V was shortened by 0 bases and J by 3 bases, with 11 bases between the two germline ends. In DNA, the CDR3 is TGCGCCAGCAGCCAAGAGGGCGGGGCTGAAGAGACCCAGTACTTC. It yields the protein CASSQEGGAEETQYF.

The V call is TRBV9, the J call TRBJ2-1; 7 bases line up with TRBD2. This CDR3 contains 14 residues. Germline V lookup: CDR1 SGDLS, CDR2 YYNGEE. With V trimmed by 3 bases and J by 3 bases, 3 bases remained unmatched. The CDR3: CASSEGTNYNEQFF. The CDR3 region has the DNA TGTGCCAGCAGCGAGGGGACTAACTACAATGAGCAGTTCTTC.

J is TRBJ1-5 and V is TRBV12-3 or TRBV12-4; D is ambiguous. Trimming took off 8 bases at V and 5 bases at J, with 16 bases between the two ends. The CDR3 contains 14 residues. CDR3 nucleotides: TGTGCCAGCCGGGAAAGGGAGGGATATCAGCCCCAGCATTTT. As protein: CASREREGYQPQHF.

This sequence joins TRBV6-6 and TRBJ1-5; D not certain. From germline, CDR1 is MNHNY and CDR2 SVGAGI (reference sequence). This CDR3 has 10 amino acids. The ends were cut back, 8 bases at V and 6 bases at J, with 5 bases in the middle. The CDR3 DNA is TGTGCCAGCGGGAGTCAGCCCCAGCATTTT. This codes for CASGSQPQHF.

The chain recombines TRBV7-9 with TRBJ2-5; the D gene is possibly TRBD1 (7 bases). Deletions cut 5 bases from V and 0 bases from J, with 10 bases between. CDR3 length: 14 residues. Germline CDR1 is SEHNR and CDR2 is FQNEAQ (reference sequence). In nucleotides, the CDR3 is TGTGCCAGCAGCGCGGGACAGTACCAAGAGACCCAGTACTTC. Translating it yields CASSAGQYQETQYF.

This clonotype was seen a few times. This chain links TRBV5-1 with TRBJ2-5; D unclear. CDR1 is SGHRS and CDR2 is YFSETQ in the germline V gene. This CDR3 has 15 amino acids. V lost 0 bases and J 7 bases, leaving 16 bases between the germline ends. CDR3 DNA sequence: TGCGCCAGCAGCTTGGGTATCGGAGAGCCAAGGACCCAGTACTTC. Translation gives CASSLGIGEPRTQYF.